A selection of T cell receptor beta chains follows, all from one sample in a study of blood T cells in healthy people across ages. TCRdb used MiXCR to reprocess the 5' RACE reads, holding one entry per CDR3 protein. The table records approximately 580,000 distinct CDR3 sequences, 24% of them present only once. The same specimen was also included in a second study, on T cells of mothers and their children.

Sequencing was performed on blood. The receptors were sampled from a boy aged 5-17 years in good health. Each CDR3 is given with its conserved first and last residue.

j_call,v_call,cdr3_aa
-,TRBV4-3,CASSQERSPNYEQYF
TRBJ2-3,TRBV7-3,CASSSQRGGVPDTQYF
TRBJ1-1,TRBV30,CAWSSPSTPGMNTEAFF
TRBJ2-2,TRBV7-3,CASSLGTTGGELFF
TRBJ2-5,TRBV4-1,CASSQDGVAGYVETQYF
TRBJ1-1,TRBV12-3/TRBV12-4,CASRLPNTEAFF
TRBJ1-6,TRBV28,CASSLRGLDSPLHF
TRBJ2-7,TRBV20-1,CSASQGVEQYF
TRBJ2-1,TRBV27,CASRAGTSGGNEQFF
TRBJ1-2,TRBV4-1,CASSRPGQTYGYTF
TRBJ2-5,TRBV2,CASSGTSGQETQYF
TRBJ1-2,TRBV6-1,CANSEVAGYTF
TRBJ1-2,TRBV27,CASSSSDRGYTF
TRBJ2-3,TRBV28,CASSQLGPDTQYF
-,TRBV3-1,CASSRVLGTGVGEQYF
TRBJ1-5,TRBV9,CASSVGQGNQPQHF
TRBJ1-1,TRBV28,CASGLGQGVTEAFF
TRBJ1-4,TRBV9,CASSVSGDLGEKLFF
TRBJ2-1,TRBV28,CASRPFGGEQFF
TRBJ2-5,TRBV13,CASSLAGTQGAETQYF
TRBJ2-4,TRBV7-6,CASSSPRKNIQYF
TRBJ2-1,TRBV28,CASSLRPGRVGYNEQFF
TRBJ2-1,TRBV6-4,CASSQSDRPYNEQFF
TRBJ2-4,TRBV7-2,CASGGGQQNIQYF
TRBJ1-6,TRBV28,CASTPRRISLHF
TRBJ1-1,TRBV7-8,CASSLGGSPEAFF
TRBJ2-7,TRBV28,CASSPGTSINEQYF
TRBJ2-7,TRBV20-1,CSARDLRSGYYEQYF
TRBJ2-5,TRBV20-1,CSARPPAGGETQYF
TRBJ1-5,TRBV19,CASSMVRDQPQHF
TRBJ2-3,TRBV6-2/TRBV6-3,CASSLQVVPDTQYF
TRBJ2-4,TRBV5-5,CTSSPWYRAKNIQYF
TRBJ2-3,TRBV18,CASSHQHRQF
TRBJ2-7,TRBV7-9,CASTKGWAGEDLDEQYF
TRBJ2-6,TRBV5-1,CASSLGVEGSGANVLTF
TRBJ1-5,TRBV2,CASSEGMGTDRNQPQHF
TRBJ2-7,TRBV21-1,CELGRSYEQYF
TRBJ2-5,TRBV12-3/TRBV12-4,CASSLGTGGTETQYF
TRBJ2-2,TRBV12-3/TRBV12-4,CASSPSGSVTGELFF
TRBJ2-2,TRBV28,CASSRRQGLISPGELFF
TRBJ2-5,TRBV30,CAWSAGTSIVTQYF
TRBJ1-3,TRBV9,CASSSWGGSAGNTIYF
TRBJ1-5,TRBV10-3,CAISGRQSETQHF
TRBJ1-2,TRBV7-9,CASDWSYGYTF
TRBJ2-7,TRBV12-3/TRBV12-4,CASSLEATSGSAYEQYF
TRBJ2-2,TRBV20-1,CSARDRPTAGELFF
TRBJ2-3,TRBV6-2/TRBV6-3,CASKRGSTDTQYF
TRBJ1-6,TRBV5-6,CASSLRILSSPLHF
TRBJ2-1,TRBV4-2,CANSRLAGGPNEQFF
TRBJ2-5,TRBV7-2,CASSLARVATQETQYF
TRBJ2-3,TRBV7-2,CASSLDADSLSTDTQYF